This TCR beta chain was captured in a study of read filtering for tumor transcriptome and immune sequencing. Study summary: Per sample, TCR-region reads ranged about 4.05 to 10.27 million by IR-seq, roughly 85 to 1273 by RNA-seq.

Sampling of bone marrow took place during active disease in every patient. Trimming cost V 1 base and J 0 bases, with 8 bases left between them. Germline V CDR1 and CDR2: SGHTA, FQGNSA. The CDR3 totals 15 residues. From roughly 390 ng of RNA, a library with molecular barcoded alpha/delta and beta/gamma adaptors was made. TCRdb re-called the reads with MiXCR, one entry per CDR3 protein. In the table there are more than 35,000 distinct CDR3 sequences, less than 15% of which are singletons. This clonotype was detected ten times or more. The sample comprised a population of CD138-negative cells sorted from bone marrow. V is TRBV7-2 and J is TRBJ2-3; D unclear. The clonotype comes from a donor aged 40 or over with multiple myeloma. The CDR3 is CASSLVGISTDTQYF. CDR3 DNA: TGTGCCAGCAGCTTAGTAGGGATTAGCACAGATACGCAGTATTTT.